A selection of T cell receptor beta chains follows, all from one sample in a study of shared T cell receptors in the human thymus. The table came from immunoSEQ multiplex PCR; TCRdb's copy has only in-frame clones and leaves some out. The profile covers about 710,000 clones, with around 87% appearing a single time and 0.0094% taken by the ten largest. These data were likewise used in another study, on human thymus T cells.

Sequencing was done on a sample of thymocytes. The receptor source for this set is a boy younger than two with a congenital heart defect. The conserved cysteine and the conserved F or W are not part of the CDR3 here. Each record gives: V gene, J gene, D gene, CDR3 protein. D genes are given only for firm matches.

V gene: TRBV7-9
J gene: TRBJ1-1
D gene: TRBD1
CDR3 protein: ASSSGGTEAF

V gene: TRBV14
J gene: TRBJ2-3
D gene: .
CDR3 protein: ASSQVSTDTQY

V gene: TRBV7-2
J gene: TRBJ2-7
D gene: .
CDR3 protein: ASSLVRDIITYEQY

V gene: TRBV5-8
J gene: TRBJ1-4
D gene: .
CDR3 protein: ASRARGGVNEKLF

V gene: TRBV29-1
J gene: TRBJ1-3
D gene: .
CDR3 protein: SVGKGNTIY

V gene: TRBV18
J gene: TRBJ1-2
D gene: TRBD1
CDR3 protein: ASSPPNTGEYGYT

V gene: TRBV30
J gene: TRBJ1-5
D gene: .
CDR3 protein: AWSVQGDQPQH

V gene: TRBV30
J gene: TRBJ1-2
D gene: .
CDR3 protein: AWSEEPPYGYT

V gene: TRBV27
J gene: TRBJ1-1
D gene: .
CDR3 protein: ASSTETPGTEAF

V gene: TRBV5-6
J gene: TRBJ2-6
D gene: .
CDR3 protein: ASSLRGRPLSGANVLT

V gene: TRBV7-9
J gene: TRBJ2-3
D gene: TRBD1
CDR3 protein: ASSCGQGNPDTQY

V gene: TRBV30
J gene: TRBJ1-1
D gene: TRBD1
CDR3 protein: AWSTGQGGNTEAF

V gene: TRBV19
J gene: TRBJ1-2
D gene: .
CDR3 protein: ASSPRSIYGYT

V gene: TRBV14
J gene: TRBJ2-5
D gene: .
CDR3 protein: ASSQELASRETQY